This TCR beta chain came from a study of CD8 T cells in Susac syndrome. The authors reverse transcribed about 0.45 to 1 ug RNA with random hexamers. TCRdb independently ran MiXCR on the immunoSEQ multiplex PCR reads; one entry per CDR3 protein. The profile shows some 300,000 distinct CDR3 sequences, roughly 85% of them singletons. Per germline, CDR1 DFQATT and CDR2 SNEGSKA (reference sequence). The CDR3 covers 12 residues. Trimming pared 0 bases from V and 3 bases from J, leaving 6 bases between. This chain links TRBV20-1 with TRBJ2-7, with no clear D. The sample comprised CD8+ T cells from PBMCs. This TCR was recovered from a human donor with multiple sclerosis. The DNA of the CDR3 is TGCAGTGCTAGAGATGGGGTCTACGAGCAGTACTTC. Translated: CSARDGVYEQYF.